The clone carrying this T cell receptor (beta chain) was picked up a small number of times. RNA transcripts yielded amplified TCR beta CDR3 regions. TCR CDR3 regions were first amplified by RT-PCR with HTBI primers. TCRdb reprocessed the multiplex PCR reads via MiXCR and lists one record per CDR3 protein. The table records about 640,000 distinct CDR3 sequences, 45% of them present only once. This sample was included in a study of T cells in Graves' hyperthyroidism and ophthalmopathy. V was cut by 0 bases and J by 1 base, with 13 bases left in between. CDR3 size: 16 residues. This chain uses TRBV12-3 or TRBV12-4 with TRBJ2-7; D gene uncertain. The sequencing input was peripheral blood or thyroid tissue (not recorded which). The sequence derives from an adult man with Graves' disease, either hyperthyroidism or ophthalmopathy (not recorded which). This CDR3 reads CASSLALAVDSYEQYF. CDR3 sequence (DNA): TGTGCCAGCAGTTTAGCTCTGGCTGTAGATTCCTACGAGCAGTACTTC.